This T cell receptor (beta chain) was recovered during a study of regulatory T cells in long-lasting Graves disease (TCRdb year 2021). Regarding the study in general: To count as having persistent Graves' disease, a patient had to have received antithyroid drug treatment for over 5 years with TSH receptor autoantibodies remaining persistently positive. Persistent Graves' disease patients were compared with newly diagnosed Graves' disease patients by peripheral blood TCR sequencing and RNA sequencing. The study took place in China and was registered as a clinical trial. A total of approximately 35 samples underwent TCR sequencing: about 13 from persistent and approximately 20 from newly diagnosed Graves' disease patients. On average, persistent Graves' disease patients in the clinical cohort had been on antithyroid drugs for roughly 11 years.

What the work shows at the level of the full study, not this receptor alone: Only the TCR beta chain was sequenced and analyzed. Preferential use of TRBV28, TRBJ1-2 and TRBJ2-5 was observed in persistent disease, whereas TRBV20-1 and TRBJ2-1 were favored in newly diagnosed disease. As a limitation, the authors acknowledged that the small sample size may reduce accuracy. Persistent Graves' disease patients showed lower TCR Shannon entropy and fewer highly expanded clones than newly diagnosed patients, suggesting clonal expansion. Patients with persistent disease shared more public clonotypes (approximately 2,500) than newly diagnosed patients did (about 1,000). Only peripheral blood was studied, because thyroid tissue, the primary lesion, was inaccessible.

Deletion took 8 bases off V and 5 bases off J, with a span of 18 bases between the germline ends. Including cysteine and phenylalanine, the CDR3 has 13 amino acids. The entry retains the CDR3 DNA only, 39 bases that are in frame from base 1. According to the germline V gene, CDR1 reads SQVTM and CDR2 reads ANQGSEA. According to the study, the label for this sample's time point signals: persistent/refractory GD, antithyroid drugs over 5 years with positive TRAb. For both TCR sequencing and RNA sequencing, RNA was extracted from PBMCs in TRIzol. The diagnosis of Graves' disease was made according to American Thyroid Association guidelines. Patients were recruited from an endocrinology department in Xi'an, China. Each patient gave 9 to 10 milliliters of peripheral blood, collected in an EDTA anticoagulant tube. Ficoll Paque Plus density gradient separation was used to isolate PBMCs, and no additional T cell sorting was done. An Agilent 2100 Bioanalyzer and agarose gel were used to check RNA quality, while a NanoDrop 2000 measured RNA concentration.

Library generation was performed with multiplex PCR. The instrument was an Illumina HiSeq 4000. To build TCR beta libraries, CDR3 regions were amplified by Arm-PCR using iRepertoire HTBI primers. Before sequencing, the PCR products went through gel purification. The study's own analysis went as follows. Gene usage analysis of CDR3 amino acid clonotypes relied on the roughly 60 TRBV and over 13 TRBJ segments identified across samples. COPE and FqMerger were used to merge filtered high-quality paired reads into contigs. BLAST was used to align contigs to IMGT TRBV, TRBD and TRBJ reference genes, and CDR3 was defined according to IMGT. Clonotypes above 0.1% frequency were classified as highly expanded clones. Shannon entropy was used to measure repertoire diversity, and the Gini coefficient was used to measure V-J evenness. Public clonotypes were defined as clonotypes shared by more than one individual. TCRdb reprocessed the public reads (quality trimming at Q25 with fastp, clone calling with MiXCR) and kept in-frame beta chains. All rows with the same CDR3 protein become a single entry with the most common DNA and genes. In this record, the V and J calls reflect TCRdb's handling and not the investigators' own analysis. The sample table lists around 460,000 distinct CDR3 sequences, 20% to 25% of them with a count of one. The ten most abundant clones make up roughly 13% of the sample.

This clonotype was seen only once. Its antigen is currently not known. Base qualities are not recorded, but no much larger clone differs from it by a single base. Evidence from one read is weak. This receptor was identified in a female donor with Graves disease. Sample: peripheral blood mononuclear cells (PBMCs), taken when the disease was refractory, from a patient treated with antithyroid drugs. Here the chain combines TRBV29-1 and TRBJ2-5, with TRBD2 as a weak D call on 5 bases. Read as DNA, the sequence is TGCAGCCACAAATCGGGAATTTTGGAGACCCAGTACTTC. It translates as CSHKSGILETQYF.